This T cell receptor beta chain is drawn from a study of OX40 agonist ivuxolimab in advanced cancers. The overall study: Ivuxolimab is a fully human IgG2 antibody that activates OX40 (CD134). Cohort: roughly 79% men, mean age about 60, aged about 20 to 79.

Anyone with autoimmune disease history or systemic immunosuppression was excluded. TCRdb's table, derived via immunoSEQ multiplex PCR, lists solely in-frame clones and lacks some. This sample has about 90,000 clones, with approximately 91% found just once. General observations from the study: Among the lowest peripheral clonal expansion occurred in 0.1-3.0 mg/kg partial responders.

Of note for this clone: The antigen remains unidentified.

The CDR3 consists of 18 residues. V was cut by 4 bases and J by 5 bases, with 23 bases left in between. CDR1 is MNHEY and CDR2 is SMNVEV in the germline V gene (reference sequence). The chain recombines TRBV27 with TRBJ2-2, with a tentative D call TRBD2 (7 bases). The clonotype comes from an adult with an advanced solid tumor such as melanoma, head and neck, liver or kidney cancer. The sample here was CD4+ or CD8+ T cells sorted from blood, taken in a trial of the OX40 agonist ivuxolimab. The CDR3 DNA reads TGTGCCAGCAGTTCCTCCCCCCAAAGCGGGACAAAGACCGGGGAGCTGTTTTTT. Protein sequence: CASSSSPQSGTKTGELFF.